Following are 24 T cell receptor beta chains from one sample sequenced in a study of molecular identifiers for immune sequencing clone quantification. In TCRdb, the PCR reads were re-called with MiXCR into one record per CDR3 protein. The table shows some 680,000 distinct CDR3 sequences, with roughly 23% occurring only once. Sequenced sample: naive CD8+ T cells from blood, with Jurkat cell RNA spiked in. The subset: FACS-sorted CD8+CD4-CCR7+CD45RA+ naive T cells. The receptors stem from a human donor in good health. Some libraries in this study had Jurkat cell RNA spiked in.

This clonotype appeared a few times. This chain links TRBV7-2 with TRBJ1-1; D not resolved. The CDR3 runs to 14 residues. With 1 base removed from V and 3 bases from J, the gap between germline ends came to 9 bases. Germline-derived CDR1 and CDR2 are SGHTA and FQGNSA. This chain's CDR3 is CASSLVSGDTEAFF. In DNA form, the CDR3 reads TGTGCCAGCAGCTTAGTAAGTGGGGACACTGAAGCTTTCTTT.

The CDR3 DNA reads as TGTGCCAGCAGTCCCACGACGGGGCAAGAGACCCAGTACTTC. It is translated as CASSPTTGQETQYF. This sequence joins TRBV6-2 or TRBV6-3 and TRBJ2-5; D might be TRBD2 (5 bases). The CDR3 is made up of 14 amino acids. Trimming removed 5 bases at V and 2 bases at J, with 12 bases between. Germline V gene data show CDR1 as MNHEY and CDR2 as SVGEGT.

This clonotype occurred many times. The CDR3 coding sequence is TGCGCCAGCAGCCAGGCTCGGGACTTCTCCTACAATGAGCAGTTCTTC. It encodes CASSQARDFSYNEQFF. V gene TRBV4-1 combines with J gene TRBJ2-1; D is perhaps TRBD2 (6 bases). There are 16 residues in the CDR3. Trimming left V 3 bases short and J 0 bases short, with 12 bases between. CDR1 and CDR2 from the germline V gene are MGHRA and YSYEKL.

This clonotype was picked up many times. V usage is TRBV2 and J usage is TRBJ1-1, with TRBD1 matching over 7 bases. The CDR3 length is 15 residues. The trim removed 1 base at V and 5 bases at J, leaving 7 bases unmatched. Germline values: CDR1 SNHLY, CDR2 FYNNEI. The CDR3 region has the DNA TGTGCCAGCAGTGAAGAGGCTTCAGGGGGAACTGAAGCTTTCTTT. This encodes CASSEEASGGTEAFF.

The chain is built from TRBV23-1 and TRBJ2-7, with 7 bases lining up with TRBD2. TRBV23-1 is assigned to the ORF class and has an uncertain function. The length of the CDR3 is 20 residues. V shed 2 bases and J 0 bases; nucleotides not matched to a gene: 19. In DNA, the CDR3 is TGCGCCAGCAGTCAAAATCCTGTTCTGTGGGGGGGACCTGTCTCCTACGAGCAGTACTTC. Translated, it gives CASSQNPVLWGGPVSYEQYF.

There are many counts of this clonotype. The chain has TRBV20-1 and TRBJ2-7, with TRBD2 as a possible D gene (5 bases). V was trimmed by 3 bases and J by 3 bases, leaving 12 bases between them. The CDR3 is 13 residues long. CDR1 DFQATT and CDR2 SNEGSKA come from the germline V gene (reference sequence). CDR3 sequence: CSASPADDYEQYF. The CDR3 DNA follows: TGCAGTGCTAGTCCAGCGGACGACTACGAGCAGTACTTC.

In its sample, this clonotype was seen a few times. V usage is TRBV4-1 and J usage is TRBJ1-1; 10 bases line up with TRBD1. Losses at the gene ends were 4 bases for V and 0 bases for J; bases not matched to a gene: 8. Germline assignment: CDR1 MGHRA and CDR2 YSYEKL. This CDR3 comprises 17 residues. This chain's CDR3 is CASSPLGTGALNTEAFF. The CDR3 coding sequence is TGCGCCAGCAGCCCTTTAGGGACAGGGGCATTGAACACTGAAGCTTTCTTT.

V and J are TRBV4-1 and TRBJ2-1; no clear D gene. This CDR3 contains 13 residues. Germline CDR1 MGHRA, CDR2 YSYEKL. The V end lost 1 base, the J end lost 8 bases, and 9 bases lay between the germline ends. As DNA, the CDR3 is TGCGCCAGCAGCCAAGTATCCAGCGATGAGCAGTTCTTC. It yields the protein CASSQVSSDEQFF.

This clonotype was found a few times. This chain joins TRBV2 and TRBJ2-4, with D unresolved. V lost 3 bases and J 7 bases, leaving 16 bases between the germline ends. Germline V gene sequence: CDR1 SNHLY, CDR2 FYNNEI. This CDR3 has 15 residues. CDR3 in DNA: TGTGCCAGCAGTGATCAGGCCTCTCGAGGTAACATTCAGTACTTC. Its protein product is CASSDQASRGNIQYF.

This clonotype turned up a few times. This sequence joins TRBV19 and TRBJ1-1, with D possibly being TRBD1 (6 bases). The CDR3 contains 19 residues. Trimming took off 5 bases at V and 0 bases at J, with 25 bases between the two ends. Looked up from germline, CDR1 is LNHDA and CDR2 is SQIVND (reference sequence). The CDR3 reads CASSAQPRQDFWMNTEAFF. CDR3 sequence (DNA): TGTGCCAGTAGTGCCCAGCCCAGACAGGATTTTTGGATGAACACTGAAGCTTTCTTT.

This clonotype was picked up many times. J is TRBJ2-1 and V is TRBV18; D unclear. Germline loops: CDR1 KGHSH, CDR2 LQKENI. V dropped 0 bases and J dropped 8 bases, with 14 bases sitting between them. This CDR3 has 15 amino acids. CDR3 protein: CASSPPGRVLDEQFF. Written as DNA, the CDR3 is TGTGCCAGCTCACCACCGGGTAGGGTCTTGGATGAGCAGTTCTTC. Based on the CDR3 plus reference TRBV18 and TRBJ2-1, the full variable domain is NAGVMQNPRHLVRRRGQEARLRCSPMKGHSHVYWYRQLPEEGLKFMVYLQKENIIDESGMPKERFSAEFPKEGPSILRIQQVVRGDSAAYFCASSPPGRVLDEQFFGPGTRLTVL.

In the case of this clonotype: The conserved final phenylalanine or tryptophan is absent from the CDR3, which likely points to a read error. V gene TRBV20-1 combines with J gene TRBJ2-7, with TRBD1 matching over 8 bases. The V gene end was trimmed by 3 bases and the J gene end by 3 bases; junction bases not matched to a gene: 4. Germline CDR1 is DFQATT and CDR2 is SNEGSKA (reference sequence). CDR3 length: 13 amino acids. CDR3 residues: CSASFGQGYEQYS. The DNA for the CDR3 is TGCAGTGCTAGCTTCGGACAGGGCTACGAGCAGTACTCC.

A few counts support this clonotype. The CDR3 sequence is CASSQSGYYGDTGELFF. The DNA for the CDR3 is TGCGCCAGCAGCCAGTCCGGCTACTACGGCGACACCGGGGAGCTGTTTTTT. J is TRBJ2-2 and V is TRBV4-1; no firm D call. The germline V gene encodes CDR1 MGHRA and CDR2 YSYEKL. This CDR3 has 17 amino acids. The V end lost 3 bases, the J end lost 3 bases, and 17 bases lay between the germline ends.

The CDR3 DNA is TGTGCCGCCTCCAACCAGGGGGGAAACGCTGAAGCTTTCTTT. It translates to CAASNQGGNAEAFF. V gene TRBV27 combines with J gene TRBJ1-1; 7 bases map to TRBD1. The CDR3 runs 14 residues. V shed 11 bases, J shed 6 bases, and the junction held 15 bases outside the gene matches. Germline V CDR1 and CDR2: MNHEY, SMNVEV (reference sequence).

CDR3 in DNA: TGTGCCAGCAGTTTAGGGGGCCTTGGTAGCGGGAAAGAGACCCAGTACTTC. Translating gives CASSLGGLGSGKETQYF. The genes are TRBV27 and TRBJ2-5, with 8 nucleotides matching TRBD2. The CDR3 consists of 17 residues. CDR1 is MNHEY and CDR2 is SMNVEV in the germline V gene (reference sequence). Trimming at V came to 2 bases and at J to 3 bases, leaving 11 bases not matched to a gene.

Comment on this clonotype: Possible read error: a much larger clone is one base away. The chain combines TRBV20-1 with TRBJ2-3; D perhaps matches TRBD2 (7 bases). Germline lookup yields CDR1 DFQATT and CDR2 SNEGSKA (reference sequence). The CDR3 covers 17 residues. CDR3 sequence: CSALGGEGDTSTDMQYF. CDR3 in DNA: TGCAGTGCTCTTGGCGGGGAGGGGGACACTAGCACAGATATGCAGTATTTT.

This sequence joins TRBV30 and TRBJ2-1; D possibly uses TRBD1 or TRBD2 (6 bases each). The CDR3 length is 14 residues. Germline CDR1 reads GTSNPN; CDR2 reads SVGIG (reference sequence). V shed 3 bases and J shed 10 bases, with 19 bases lying between them. The CDR3, as DNA: TGTGCCTGGAGCTCCGGGGGCCTGGGGTTAGAGCAGTTCTTC. Its protein product is CAWSSGGLGLEQFF.

As to this clonotype: A much larger clone differs from this one at a single base, so this may be a read error. The rearrangement joins TRBV30 to TRBJ1-2; maybe TRBD1 (5 bases). Germline V CDR1 and CDR2: GTSNPN, SVGIG (reference sequence). The CDR3 length is 13 residues. V was trimmed by 0 bases and J by 10 bases, leaving 15 bases between them. CDR3 in DNA: TGTGCCTGGAGTGTACAGGAGGGTGATGACTACACCTTC. It specifies CAWSVQEGDDYTF.

This clonotype was detected only a few times. The chain joins TRBV27 to TRBJ2-7; D may correspond to TRBD1 or TRBD2 (6 bases each). The V end was cut by 2 bases, the J end by 4 bases, with 12 bases between. Germline V gives CDR1 MNHEY, CDR2 SMNVEV (reference sequence). The CDR3 has 14 residues. The DNA of the CDR3 is TGTGCCAGCAGTTTAGACGGGGGCAAGTACGAGCAGTACTTC. It codes for CASSLDGGKYEQYF.

Worth noting for this clonotype: One end of the junction is discordant with germline, which a read error may explain. The chain uses TRBV24-1 and TRBJ2-7; weak D call: TRBD1 (5 bases). The germline gives CDR1 KGHDR, CDR2 SFDVKD. The CDR3 length is 12 residues. For the CDR3, the DNA is TGTGACACCGGTGCCCAGGGCCTCGAGCAGTACTTC. Translation: CDTGAQGLEQYF.

Many counts were recorded for this clonotype. The rearrangement links TRBV19 to TRBJ2-7; D gene ambiguous. Germline V gene data show CDR1 as LNHDA and CDR2 as SQIVND (reference sequence). CDR3 size: 13 residues. V was pared by 0 bases and J by 3 bases, with 6 bases between. The CDR3 sequence: CASSIEGNYEQYF. Here the CDR3 DNA reads TGTGCCAGTAGTATAGAAGGAAACTACGAGCAGTACTTC. Using reference TRBV19 and TRBJ2-7 for the parts outside the CDR3, the full variable domain is DGGITQSPKYLFRKEGQNVTLSCEQNLNHDAMYWYRQDPGQGLRLIYYSQIVNDFQKGDIAEGYSVSREKKESFPLTVTSAQKNPTAFYLCASSIEGNYEQYFGPGTRLTVT.

Remarks on this clonotype: This may come from a read error, since a much larger clone is one base off. This chain joins TRBV12-3 or TRBV12-4 and TRBJ1-6; D may be TRBD1 (5 bases). The CDR3 runs to 13 residues. The CDR3 loop is CASSFRENSPLQF. DNA for the CDR3: TGTGCCAGCAGTTTCAGGGAAAATTCACCCCTCCAATTT.

This clonotype has only a few counts. The chain recombines TRBV9 with TRBJ2-7; TRBD2 is a possible D gene (7 bases). Germline CDR1 SGDLS, CDR2 YYNGEE. The CDR3 sequence is 14 residues long. V was pared by 3 bases and J by 1 base, with 11 bases between. In DNA, the CDR3 is TGTGCCAGCAGCGGAGGGGGGGGATCCTACGAGCAGTACTTC. Translated: CASSGGGGSYEQYF. Combining the CDR3 with reference TRBV9 and TRBJ2-7 gives the whole variable domain DSGVTQTPKHLITATGQRVTLRCSPRSGDLSVYWYQQSLDQGLQFLIQYYNGEERAKGNILERFSAQQFPDLHSELNLSSLELGDSALYFCASSGGGGSYEQYFGPGTRLTVT.

This clonotype was seen only a few times. The V and J genes are TRBV28 and TRBJ2-7; the D is unclear. This CDR3 has 14 residues. Trimming removed 8 bases at V and 2 bases at J, with 16 bases between. Looked up from germline, CDR1 is MDHEN and CDR2 is SYDVKM. CDR3 amino acids: CASLNPIGAYEQYF. The CDR3 nucleotides are TGTGCCAGCCTAAACCCTATTGGAGCCTACGAGCAGTACTTC.